Below are 27 T cell receptor beta chains sequenced from a single sample in a study of blood T cell repertoires in COVID-19. The assay was immunoSEQ multiplex PCR, and TCRdb's table has in-frame clones only and misses some. This sample carries some 170,000 clones, more than 75% of them seen once, and the ten largest clones take around 1.2%. Specimen: PBMCs or T cells enriched from blood (not recorded which). These receptors came from a human donor with acute COVID-19. The donor label of this sample is uncertain.

CDR3 coding DNA: TGTGCCAGCAGTTTTGAGGCGGGACTGAGGAACACTGAAGCTTTCTTT. This codes for CASSFEAGLRNTEAFF. The J gene is TRBJ1-1, the V gene TRBV28; a weak D match, TRBD1 (5 bases). There are 16 residues in the CDR3. V lost 3 bases and J lost 1, with 15 bases in between. CDR1 and CDR2 from the germline V gene are MDHEN and SYDVKM.

This clone came up once. The chain recombines TRBV7-2 with TRBJ2-3; 9 nucleotides line up with TRBD2. The CDR3 totals 15 residues. Germline lookup yields CDR1 SGHTA and CDR2 FQGNSA. Trimming took 5 bases from V and 3 from J; bases not matched to a gene: 6. Written as DNA, the CDR3 is TGTGCCAGCAGCCCACAGCGGGGGGTGACAGATACGCAGTATTTT. Translation gives CASSPQRGVTDTQYF. Full variable domain (outside the CDR3, taken from reference TRBV7-2 and TRBJ2-3): GAGVSQSPSNKVTEKGKDVELRCDPISGHTALYWYRQSLGQGLEFLIYFQGNSAPDKSGLPSDRFSAERTGGSVSTLTIQRTQQEDSAVYLCASSPQRGVTDTQYFGPGTRLTVL.

This clone was detected only a few times. J is TRBJ1-6 and V is TRBV30; no reliable D call. CDR1 is GTSNPN, CDR2 SVGIG, per germline (reference sequence). V lost 0 bases and J 7 bases, leaving 7 bases between the germline ends. The CDR3 contains 13 residues. Here the CDR3 DNA reads TGTGCCTGGAGTGTACTCTACAATTCACCCCTCCACTTT. Its translation: CAWSVLYNSPLHF. The full variable domain, in which reference TRBV30 and TRBJ1-6 provide the parts outside the CDR3, is SQTIHQWPATLVQPVGSPLSLECTVEGTSNPNLYWYRQAAGRGLQLLFYSVGIGQISSEVPQNLSASRPQDRQFILSSKKLLLSDSGFYLCAWSVLYNSPLHFGNGTRLTVT.

This rearrangement joins TRBV11-1 to TRBJ1-1; a possible D gene is TRBD1 (6 bases). The CDR3 contains 14 residues. Deletions cut 1 base from V and 7 bases from J, with 13 bases between. The germline V gene encodes CDR1 SGHAT and CDR2 FQDESV (reference sequence). The CDR3 here is CASSLGTASFEAFF. The DNA for the CDR3 is TGTGCCAGCAGCTTAGGGACAGCCTCTTTTGAAGCTTTCTTT.

This rearrangement joins TRBV7-2 to TRBJ2-7, with 7 positions matching TRBD1. Germline-derived CDR1 and CDR2 are SGHTA and FQGNSA. The CDR3 extends over 15 amino acids. Unmatched junction bases numbered 7, after V lost 3 bases and J lost 2 bases. The CDR3: CASSFRTGETYEQYF. Written as DNA, the CDR3 is TGTGCCAGCAGCTTCCGGACAGGCGAGACCTACGAGCAGTACTTC.

The chain links TRBV24-1 to TRBJ1-1; perhaps TRBD1 as D (6 bases). From germline, CDR1 is KGHDR and CDR2 SFDVKD. The CDR3 is made up of 14 amino acids. V was clipped by 3 bases and J by 1 base, with 8 bases between them. In DNA, the CDR3 is TGTGCCACCAGTGATCCGGGACAGAACACTGAAGCTTTCTTT. It yields the protein CATSDPGQNTEAFF.

V is TRBV2 and J is TRBJ1-4; 7 nucleotides match TRBD1. With V trimmed by 7 bases and J by 7 bases, 18 bases remained unmatched. This CDR3 region has 17 residues. Germline V CDR1 and CDR2: SNHLY, FYNNEI. CDR3 amino acids: CASKDYRGPRLTEKLFF. The CDR3 coding sequence is TGTGCCAGCAAAGACTACAGGGGCCCGCGGCTGACTGAAAAACTGTTTTTT.

The chain uses TRBV6-6 and TRBJ2-3; 9 nucleotides align to TRBD2. The CDR3 extends over 15 amino acids. CDR1 is MNHNY and CDR2 is SVGAGI in the germline V gene (reference sequence). Trimming at V came to 0 bases and at J to 4 bases, leaving 2 bases not matched to a gene. The CDR3 spells CASSYSGGGADTQYF. CDR3 in DNA: TGTGCCAGCAGTTACTCCGGCGGGGGGGCAGATACGCAGTATTTT.

The CDR3, as DNA: TGCGCCAGCAGCCAAGATAGTATCCCCGGCGGGGACACCATATATTTT. This translates into CASSQDSIPGGDTIYF. This chain connects TRBV4-1 to TRBJ1-3, with unresolved D. Trimming left V 0 bases short and J 8 bases short, with 17 bases between. Germline V gene sequence: CDR1 MGHRA, CDR2 YSYEKL. The CDR3 covers 16 residues.

The chain carries TRBV3-1 (or the pseudogene TRBV3-2) and TRBJ1-1; D is undetermined. There are 14 residues in the CDR3. The V gene's germline CDR1 is LGHDT and CDR2 YNNKEL (reference sequence). Trimming shortened V by 0 bases and J by 1 base, and 6 bases separated the two germline ends. As DNA, the CDR3 is TGTGCCAGCAGCCAAGATATCTGGAACACTGAAGCTTTCTTT. Translating gives CASSQDIWNTEAFF.

The chain joins TRBV29-1 to TRBJ1-2; D remains ambiguous. Germline V lookup: CDR1 SQVTM, CDR2 ANQGSEA. V lost 0 bases and J 1 base, leaving 9 bases between the germline ends. The CDR3 covers 14 residues. In DNA, the CDR3 is TGCAGCGTTGAAGATCAGCGGGGTAACTATGGCTACACCTTC. Translation: CSVEDQRGNYGYTF.

In its sample, this clone was seen once. The rearrangement joins TRBV7-6 to TRBJ2-1; D is uncertain. Per germline, CDR1 SGHVS and CDR2 FNYEAQ. The CDR3 runs 13 residues. V was shortened by 1 base and J by 8 bases, with 9 bases between the two germline ends. CDR3 coding DNA: TGTGCCAGCAGCTTAGGTAGTGGAGATGAGCAGTTCTTC. It specifies CASSLGSGDEQFF.

The rearrangement uses TRBV4-2 and TRBJ1-5; TRBD1 is a possible D gene (6 bases). V dropped 0 bases and J dropped 10 bases, with 19 bases sitting between them. Per germline, CDR1 LGHNA and CDR2 YNFKEQ. The CDR3 covers 16 residues. In DNA form, the CDR3 reads TGTGCCAGCAGCCAAGAAATCCGACAGGCCCCACTACCCCAGCATTTT. This sequence encodes CASSQEIRQAPLPQHF.

V and J are TRBV6-2 or TRBV6-3 and TRBJ2-7; 9 nucleotides line up with TRBD1. Losses at the gene ends were 5 bases for V and 6 bases for J; bases not matched to a gene: 8. Germline CDR1 MNHEY, CDR2 SVGEGT. The length of the CDR3 is 14 residues. The CDR3 bases are TGTGCCAGCAGTACGGGACAGGGCATAGGCGAGCAGTACTTC. Its translation: CASSTGQGIGEQYF.

The chain uses TRBV30 and TRBJ1-4, with 8 bases fitting TRBD1. Trimming at V came to 0 bases and at J to 4 bases, leaving 4 bases not matched to a gene. Germline assignment: CDR1 GTSNPN and CDR2 SVGIG (reference sequence). The CDR3 length is 15 residues. CDR3 residues: CAWSVQGVINEKLFF. The CDR3 DNA follows: TGTGCCTGGAGTGTACAGGGGGTGATTAATGAAAAACTGTTTTTT.

This clone is a singleton in its sample. V gene TRBV7-6 combines with J gene TRBJ2-7; TRBD1 is a possible D gene (6 bases). The CDR3 runs 12 residues. The germline CDR1 and CDR2 sequences are SGHVS and FNYEAQ. V was trimmed by 5 bases and J by 5 bases, leaving 10 bases between them. The DNA for the CDR3 is TGTGCCAGCAGCCCGTACAGGGACGAGCAGTACTTC. Amino acid sequence: CASSPYRDEQYF.

This clone has only one observation. The V gene is TRBV15, the J gene TRBJ2-3, with D possibly matching TRBD2 (6 bases). V shed 0 bases and J shed 1 base, with 14 bases lying between them. The CDR3 sequence is 17 residues long. Germline CDR1 is LNHNV and CDR2 is YYDKDF (reference sequence). The CDR3 DNA is TGTGCCACCAGCAGAGATTGGGCGGGACGGGGCACAGATACGCAGTATTTT. This translates into CATSRDWAGRGTDTQYF.

The genes are TRBV10-1 and TRBJ2-1, with unresolved D. Germline CDR1 is WNHNN and CDR2 is SYGVQD (reference sequence). This CDR3 has 12 amino acids. The V end lost 6 bases, the J end lost 9 bases, and 12 bases lay between the germline ends. CDR3 residues: CASSVIVREQFF. The DNA of the CDR3 is TGCGCCAGCAGCGTTATCGTCCGTGAGCAGTTCTTC.

This chain connects TRBV5-1 to TRBJ1-4, with 8 bases that match TRBD1. Germline V gives CDR1 SGHRS, CDR2 YFSETQ. The CDR3 covers 19 residues. Trimming cost V 6 bases and J 7 bases; bases outside gene matches: 23. The CDR3 protein is CASILQGALNHLRGEKLFF. In nucleotides, the CDR3 is TGCGCCAGCATACTTCAGGGGGCGCTTAATCATTTACGGGGTGAAAAACTGTTTTTT.

The chain joins TRBV6-5 to TRBJ2-7; 9 bases agree with TRBD2. Looked up from germline, CDR1 is MNHEY and CDR2 is SVGAGI. The CDR3 contains 15 residues. J lost 3 bases, V lost 8 bases, and 11 bases had no gene match. CDR3 bases: TGTGCCAGCCAAGGGCGGGGGGGAGAGGGCTACGAGCAGTACTTC. It specifies CASQGRGGEGYEQYF.

The genes are TRBV11-1 and TRBJ2-5; D perhaps matches TRBD2 (5 bases). This CDR3 is 15 amino acids long. The germline V gene encodes CDR1 SGHAT and CDR2 FQDESV (reference sequence). Trimming stripped 8 bases from V and 4 bases from J, with 20 bases between. Here the CDR3 reads CASQLASRGGETQYF. CDR3 nucleotide sequence: TGTGCCAGCCAGCTGGCTAGCCGGGGTGGAGAGACCCAGTACTTC.

The chain employs TRBV19 and TRBJ2-7, with TRBD1 matching over 12 bases. Germline V gene sequence: CDR1 LNHDA, CDR2 SQIVND (reference sequence). The ends lost 5 bases at V and 4 bases at J; junction bases unmatched: 6. The CDR3 consists of 15 residues. The CDR3 spells CASSLGTGGFYEQYF. CDR3 nucleotides: TGTGCCAGTAGTCTCGGGACAGGGGGCTTTTACGAGCAGTACTTC.

The chain uses TRBV14 and TRBJ2-1; the match to TRBD2 covers 8 bases. V gave up 2 bases and J gave up 8 bases; unmatched junction bases: 8. CDR1 is SGHDN, CDR2 FVKESK, per germline. The CDR3 has 15 residues. CDR3 loop: CASSQPGLELHEQFF. Here the CDR3 DNA reads TGTGCCAGCAGCCAACCGGGACTAGAGTTGCATGAGCAGTTCTTC.

This clone occurred a few times. This sequence joins TRBV4-2 and TRBJ1-6, with 11 bases that match TRBD1. This CDR3 contains 15 residues. V dropped 3 bases and J dropped 8; count of bases not matched to a gene: 3. Per germline, CDR1 LGHNA and CDR2 YNFKEQ. The CDR3 reads CASSHRDRGDSPLHF. For the CDR3, the DNA is TGTGCCAGCAGCCACCGGGACAGGGGGGATTCACCCCTCCACTTT.

The chain carries TRBV7-2 and TRBJ2-5, with D maybe TRBD2 (7 bases). The germline CDR1 and CDR2 sequences are SGHTA and FQGNSA. V was shortened by 2 bases and J by 5 bases, with 18 bases between the two germline ends. The CDR3 length is 16 residues. The DNA of the CDR3 is TGTGCCAGCAGCTTAAGAAGGGGGGGGGCCCCGGAGACCCAGTACTTC. It translates to CASSLRRGGAPETQYF.

The CDR3 is CATSDSRGYTF. CDR3 bases: TGTGCCACCAGTGATTCCCGGGGCTACACCTTC. The chain recombines TRBV24-1 with TRBJ1-2; D is unclear. V was pared by 2 bases and J by 8 bases, with 5 bases between. Germline V gene data show CDR1 as KGHDR and CDR2 as SFDVKD. The CDR3 is made up of 11 amino acids.

V and J are TRBV2 and TRBJ2-5; tentatively, D is TRBD2 (5 bases). V shed 10 bases and J shed 5 bases, with 14 bases lying between them. There are 12 residues in the CDR3. Germline CDR1 is SNHLY and CDR2 is FYNNEI. The CDR3 bases are TGTGCCACCCCTACTAGTCTGGAGACCCAGTACTTC. Amino acid sequence: CATPTSLETQYF.